These 7 T cell receptor beta chains were all obtained from the same sample, sequenced in a study of blood T cell repertoires in COVID-19 (dated by TCRdb to the early 2020s). Library method: the immunoSEQ multiplex PCR assay. TCRdb's version of the immuneACCESS table is confined to in-frame rearrangements and falls short of the full clone set. An unresolved V gene accounts for under half of the shortfall where checked; the remainder is of unknown origin. Counted in this sample were around 130,000 clones; 80% to 85% of them appeared once. The top ten clones comprise more than 1.3% of the sample. Source material: peripheral blood. These receptors were obtained from a man aged 55-75 years with acute or convalescent COVID-19.

V and J are TRBV4-1 and TRBJ1-5; 8 nucleotides agree with TRBD1. CDR1 and CDR2 from the germline V gene are MGHRA and YSYEKL. Trimming cost V 2 bases and J 0 bases; bases outside gene matches: 6. The CDR3 sequence is 17 residues long. The CDR3 coding sequence is TGCGCCAGCAGCCAACCCAGGGGGCAGAATAGCAATCAGCCCCAGCATTTT. Translation gives CASSQPRGQNSNQPQHF.

This clone was seen a single time. This chain uses TRBV5-1 with TRBJ1-5, with 8 positions matching TRBD1. Germline V gene sequence: CDR1 SGHRS, CDR2 YFSETQ. This CDR3 region has 15 residues. J lost 5 bases, V lost 4 bases, and 8 bases had no gene match. CDR3 sequence: CASSRSGTGDQPQHF. CDR3 nucleotide sequence: TGCGCCAGCAGCAGGTCGGGGACAGGAGATCAGCCCCAGCATTTT.

The chain has TRBV7-8 and TRBJ2-2; maybe TRBD2 (5 bases). The CDR3 loop spans 17 amino acids. V lost 1 base and J 0 bases, leaving 12 bases between the germline ends. Germline V gene data show CDR1 as SGHVS and CDR2 as FQNEAQ. The CDR3 spells CASSLGSGNSNTGELFF. Here the CDR3 DNA reads TGTGCCAGCAGCTTAGGGTCGGGGAACTCGAACACCGGGGAGCTGTTTTTT. Using reference TRBV7-8 and TRBJ2-2 for the parts outside the CDR3, the full variable domain is GAGVSQSPRYKVAKRGQDVALRCDPISGHVSLFWYQQALGQGPEFLTYFQNEAQLDKSGLPSDRFFAERPEGSVSTLKIQRTQQEDSAVYLCASSLGSGNSNTGELFFGEGSRLTVL.

The chain combines TRBV12-3 or TRBV12-4 with TRBJ2-4; D might be TRBD2 (5 bases). This CDR3 contains 12 residues. V dropped 11 bases and J dropped 5 bases, with 13 bases sitting between them. CDR3 loop: CASGKGENIQYF. In DNA form, the CDR3 reads TGTGCCTCCGGGAAGGGTGAAAACATTCAGTACTTC.

The rearrangement uses TRBV28 and TRBJ2-4; 16 nucleotides line up with TRBD2. This CDR3 is built from 21 residues. After removal of 4 bases from V and 5 bases from J, the junction contained 17 bases not matched to a gene. CDR1 is MDHEN, CDR2 SYDVKM, per germline. The CDR3: CASSSTTGTSGGARYQNIQYF. Here the CDR3 DNA reads TGTGCCAGCAGTTCAACAACCGGGACTAGCGGGGGGGCTAGATATCAAAACATTCAGTACTTC.

There are many counts of this clone. Other DNA sequences of this sample code for an identical CDR3. The rearrangement uses TRBV27 and TRBJ1-6, with TRBD1 as a possible D gene (6 bases). V lost 1 base, J lost 9 bases, and 10 bases lay in between. The CDR3 totals 14 residues. In germline, CDR1 is MNHEY, CDR2 SMNVEV (reference sequence). CDR3 loop: CASSLLGGGSPLHF. CDR3 bases: TGTGCCAGCAGTTTATTAGGGGGGGGTTCACCCCTCCACTTT.

The V and J genes are TRBV7-2 and TRBJ1-1; D is uncertain. This CDR3 is built from 17 residues. Germline CDR1 and CDR2: SGHTA and FQGNSA. Trimming stripped 0 bases from V and 1 base from J, with 15 bases between. The CDR3, as DNA: TGTGCCAGCAGCTTAGCGGGATTCGGTGCGGGGAACACTGAAGCTTTCTTT. This encodes CASSLAGFGAGNTEAFF.